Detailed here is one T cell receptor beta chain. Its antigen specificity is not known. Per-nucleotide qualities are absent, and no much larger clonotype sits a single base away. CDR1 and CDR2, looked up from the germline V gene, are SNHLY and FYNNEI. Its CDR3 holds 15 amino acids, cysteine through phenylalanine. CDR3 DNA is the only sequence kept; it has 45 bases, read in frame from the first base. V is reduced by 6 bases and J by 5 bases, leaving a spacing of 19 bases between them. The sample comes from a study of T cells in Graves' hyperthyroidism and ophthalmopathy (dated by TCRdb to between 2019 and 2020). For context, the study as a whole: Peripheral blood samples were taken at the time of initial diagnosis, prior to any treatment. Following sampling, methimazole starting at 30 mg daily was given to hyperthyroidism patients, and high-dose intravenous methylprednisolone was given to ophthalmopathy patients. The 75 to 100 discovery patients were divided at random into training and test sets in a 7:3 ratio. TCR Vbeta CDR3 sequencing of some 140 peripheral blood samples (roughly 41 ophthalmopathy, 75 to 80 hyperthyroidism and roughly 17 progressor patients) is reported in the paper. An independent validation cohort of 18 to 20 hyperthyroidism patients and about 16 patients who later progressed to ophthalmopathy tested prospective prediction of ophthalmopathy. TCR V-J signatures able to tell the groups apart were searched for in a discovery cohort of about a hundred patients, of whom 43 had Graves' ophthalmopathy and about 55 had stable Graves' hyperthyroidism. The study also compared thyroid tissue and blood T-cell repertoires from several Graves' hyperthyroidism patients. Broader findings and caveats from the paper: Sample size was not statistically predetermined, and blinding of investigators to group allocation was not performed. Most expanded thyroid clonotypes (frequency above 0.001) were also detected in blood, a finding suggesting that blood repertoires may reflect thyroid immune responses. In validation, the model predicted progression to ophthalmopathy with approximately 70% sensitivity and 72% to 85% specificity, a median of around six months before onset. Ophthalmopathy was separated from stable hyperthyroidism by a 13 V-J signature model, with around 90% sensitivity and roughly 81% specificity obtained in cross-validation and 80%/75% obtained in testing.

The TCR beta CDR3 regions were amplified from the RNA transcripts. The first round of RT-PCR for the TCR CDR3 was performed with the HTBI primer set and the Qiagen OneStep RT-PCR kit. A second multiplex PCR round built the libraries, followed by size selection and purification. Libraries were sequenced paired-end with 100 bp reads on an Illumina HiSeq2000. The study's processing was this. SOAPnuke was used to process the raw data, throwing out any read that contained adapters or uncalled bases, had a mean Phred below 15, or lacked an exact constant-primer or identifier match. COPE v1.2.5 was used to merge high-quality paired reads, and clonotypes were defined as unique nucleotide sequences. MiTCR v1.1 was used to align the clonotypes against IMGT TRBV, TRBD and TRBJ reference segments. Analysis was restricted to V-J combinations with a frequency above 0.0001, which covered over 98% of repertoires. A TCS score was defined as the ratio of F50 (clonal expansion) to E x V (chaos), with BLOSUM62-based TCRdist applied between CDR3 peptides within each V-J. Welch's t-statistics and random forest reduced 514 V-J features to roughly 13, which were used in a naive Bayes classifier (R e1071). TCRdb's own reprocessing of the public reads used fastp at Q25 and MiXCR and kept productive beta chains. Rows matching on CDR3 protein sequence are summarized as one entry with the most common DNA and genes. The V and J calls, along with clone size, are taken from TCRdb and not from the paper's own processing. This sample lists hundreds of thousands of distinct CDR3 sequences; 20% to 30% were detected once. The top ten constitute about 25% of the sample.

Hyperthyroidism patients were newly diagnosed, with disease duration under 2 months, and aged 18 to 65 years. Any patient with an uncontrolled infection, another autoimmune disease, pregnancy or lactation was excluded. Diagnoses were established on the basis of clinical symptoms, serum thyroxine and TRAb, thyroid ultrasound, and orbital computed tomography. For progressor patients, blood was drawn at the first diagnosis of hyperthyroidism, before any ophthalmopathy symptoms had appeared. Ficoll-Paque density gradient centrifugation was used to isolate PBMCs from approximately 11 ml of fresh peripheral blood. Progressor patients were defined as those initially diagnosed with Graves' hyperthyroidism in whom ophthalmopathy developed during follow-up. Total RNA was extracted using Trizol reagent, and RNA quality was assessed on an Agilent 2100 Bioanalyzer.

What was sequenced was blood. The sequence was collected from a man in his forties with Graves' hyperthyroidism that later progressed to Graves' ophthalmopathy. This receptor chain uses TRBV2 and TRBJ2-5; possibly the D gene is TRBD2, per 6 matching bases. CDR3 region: CASREGGIAWETQYF. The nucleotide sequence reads TGTGCCAGCAGGGAGGGTGGTATTGCGTGGGAGACCCAGTACTTC. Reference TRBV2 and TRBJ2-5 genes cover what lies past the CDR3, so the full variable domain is EPEVTQTPSHQVTQMGQEVILRCVPISNHLYFYWYRQILGQKVEFLVSFYNNEISEKSEIFDDQFSVERPDGSNFTLKIRSTKLEDSAMYFCASREGGIAWETQYFGPGTRLLVL.